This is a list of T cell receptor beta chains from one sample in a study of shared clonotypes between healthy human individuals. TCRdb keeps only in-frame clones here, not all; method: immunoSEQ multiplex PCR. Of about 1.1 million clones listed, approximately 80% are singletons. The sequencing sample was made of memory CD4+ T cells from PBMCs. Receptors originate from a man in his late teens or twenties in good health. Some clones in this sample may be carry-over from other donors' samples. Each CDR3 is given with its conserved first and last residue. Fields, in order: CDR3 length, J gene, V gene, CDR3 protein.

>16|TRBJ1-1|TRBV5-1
CASSPLLSVMNTEAFF
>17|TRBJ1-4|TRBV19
CASSGPGDPATNEKLFF
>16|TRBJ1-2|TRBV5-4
CASSLAGGGTNYGYTF
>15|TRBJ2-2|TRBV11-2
CASSSTRGGTGELFF
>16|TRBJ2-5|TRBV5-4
CASSLGLAGAQETQYF
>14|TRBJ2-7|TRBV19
CASSTGTAHYEQYF
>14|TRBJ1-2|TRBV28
CASSLGGGGYGYTF
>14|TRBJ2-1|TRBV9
CASSATSLQRPPFF
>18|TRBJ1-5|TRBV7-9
CASSLAPPGRGNDQPQHF
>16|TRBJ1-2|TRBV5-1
CASSSLPGPSDQGHTF
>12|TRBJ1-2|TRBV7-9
CASSSTAYGYTF
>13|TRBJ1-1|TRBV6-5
CASSRVGSTEAFF
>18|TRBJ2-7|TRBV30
CAWDATSERTLYSYEQYF
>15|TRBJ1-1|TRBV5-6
CASASTPRTGSEAFF
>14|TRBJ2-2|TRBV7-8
CAIQGLAGFGELFF
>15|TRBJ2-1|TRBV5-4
CASSSAGGTYNEQFF
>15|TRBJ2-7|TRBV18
CASSRAQGARDEQYF
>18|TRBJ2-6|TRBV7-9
CASSLIRESLSGANVLTF
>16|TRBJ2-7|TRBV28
CASSPPPPGQVIEQYF
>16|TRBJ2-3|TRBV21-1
CASSKVEGASTDTQYF
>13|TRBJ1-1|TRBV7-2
CASSSFAGAEAFF
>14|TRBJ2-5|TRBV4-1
CASSRDRGPETQYF
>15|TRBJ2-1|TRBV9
CASSVQGAAYNEQFF
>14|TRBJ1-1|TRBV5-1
CASSSQGMNTEAFF
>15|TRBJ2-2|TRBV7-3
CASSRIGGVDGELFF
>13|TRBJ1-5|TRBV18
CASSPEGGGPQHF
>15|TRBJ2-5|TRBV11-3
CASSRGTAHQETQYF
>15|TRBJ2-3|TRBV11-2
CASSSTGRPPYTQYF
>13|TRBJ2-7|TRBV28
CASTRVSPYEQYF
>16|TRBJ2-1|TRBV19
CASSTDRTSLYNEQFF
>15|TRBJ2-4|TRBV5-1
CASSLDWFAKNIQYF
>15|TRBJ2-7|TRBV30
CAWSVWRKHSYEQYF
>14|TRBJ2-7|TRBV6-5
CASSSERGSYEQYF
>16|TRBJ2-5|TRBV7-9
CASSLLGQGAEETQYF
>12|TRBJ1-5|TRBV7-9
CASSSGNQPQHF
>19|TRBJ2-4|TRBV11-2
CASSLYSHLRQGSRGIQYF
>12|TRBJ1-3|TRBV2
CASSETGGMQYF
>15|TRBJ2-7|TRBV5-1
CASSYGLAGSYEQYF
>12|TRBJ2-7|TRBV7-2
CASSMRTSEQYF
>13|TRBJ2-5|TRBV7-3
CASSLARQETQYF
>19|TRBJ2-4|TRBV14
CASSQDSLAGQLAKNIQYF
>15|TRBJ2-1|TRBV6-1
CASRIQASSYNEQFF
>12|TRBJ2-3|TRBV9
CASSDLSDTQYF
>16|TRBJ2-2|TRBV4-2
CASSPRNSVNTGELFF